The clone carrying this TCR beta chain was counted between two and nine times. Its antigen is as yet unknown. CDR3 size: 22 residues. V trimming: 0 bases; J trimming: 4 bases; junction bases outside the gene matches: 23. CDR1 and CDR2 (germline): WNHNN, SYGVQD (reference sequence). This record comes from a study of a mutant IDH1 vaccine in newly diagnosed glioma. Clones were read by immunoSEQ multiplex PCR, and TCRdb kept only the in-frame ones, dropping some. The sample consists of around 29,000 clones, 80% of them appearing once. Time point here: week 23, last vaccination. Vaccinated patients received 300 ug of mutant IDH1 20-mer peptide per dose, with topical imiquimod.

This chain links TRBV10-1 with TRBJ1-5; 8 nucleotides line up with TRBD1. This material consisted of PBMCs, taken from a glioma patient whose treatment included an IDH1 peptide vaccine. The sequence was obtained from a woman aged 18-29 years with glioma. The CDR3 nucleotides are TGCGCCAGCAGTGAGTCGGGGGTGGGGCAGGGGGCATCGGAGTGGGGTAATCAGCCCCAGCATTTT. Residues: CASSESGVGQGASEWGNQPQHF.